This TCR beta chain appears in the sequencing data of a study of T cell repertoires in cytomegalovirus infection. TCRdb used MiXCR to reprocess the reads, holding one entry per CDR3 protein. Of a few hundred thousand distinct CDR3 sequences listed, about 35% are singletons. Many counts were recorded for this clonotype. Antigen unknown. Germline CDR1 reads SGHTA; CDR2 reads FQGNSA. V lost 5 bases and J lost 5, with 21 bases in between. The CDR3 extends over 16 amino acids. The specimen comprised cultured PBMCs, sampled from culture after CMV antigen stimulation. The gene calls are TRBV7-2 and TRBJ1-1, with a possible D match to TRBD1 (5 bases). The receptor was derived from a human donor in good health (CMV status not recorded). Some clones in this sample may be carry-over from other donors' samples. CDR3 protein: CASSRGIRGGGTEAFF. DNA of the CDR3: TGTGCCAGCAGCCGGGGGATCCGAGGCGGGGGGACTGAAGCTTTCTTT.